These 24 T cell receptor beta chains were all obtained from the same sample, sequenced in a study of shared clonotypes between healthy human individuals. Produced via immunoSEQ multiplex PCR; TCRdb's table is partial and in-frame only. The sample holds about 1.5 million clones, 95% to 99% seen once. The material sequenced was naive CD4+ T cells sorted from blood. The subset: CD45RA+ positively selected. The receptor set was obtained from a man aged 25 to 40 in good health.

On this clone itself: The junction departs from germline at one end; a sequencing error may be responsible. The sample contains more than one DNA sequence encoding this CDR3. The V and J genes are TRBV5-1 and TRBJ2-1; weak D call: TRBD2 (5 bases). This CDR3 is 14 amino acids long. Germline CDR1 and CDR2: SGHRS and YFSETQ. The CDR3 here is CASSLVTSCDEQFF. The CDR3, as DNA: TGCGCCAGCAGCTTGGTTACTAGTTGCGATGAGCAATTCTTC.

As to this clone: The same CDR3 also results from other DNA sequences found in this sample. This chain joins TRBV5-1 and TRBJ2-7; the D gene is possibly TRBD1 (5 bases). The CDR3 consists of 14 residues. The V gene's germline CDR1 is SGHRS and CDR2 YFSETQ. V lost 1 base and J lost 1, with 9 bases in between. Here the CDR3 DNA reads TGCGCCAGCAGCTTGCGGGCAGGGTCCTACGAGCAGTACTTC. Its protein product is CASSLRAGSYEQYF. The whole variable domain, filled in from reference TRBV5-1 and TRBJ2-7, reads KAGVTQTPRYLIKTRGQQVTLSCSPISGHRSVSWYQQTPGQGLQFLFEYFSETQRNKGNFPGRFSGRQFSNSRSEMNVSTLELGDSALYLCASSLRAGSYEQYFGPGTRLTVT.

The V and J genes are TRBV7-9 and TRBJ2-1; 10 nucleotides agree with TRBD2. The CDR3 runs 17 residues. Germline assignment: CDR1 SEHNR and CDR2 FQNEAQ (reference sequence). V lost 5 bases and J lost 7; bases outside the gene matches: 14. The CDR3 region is CASSRRTLSGRVNEQFF. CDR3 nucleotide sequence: TGTGCCAGCAGCCGCCGTACCCTAAGCGGGAGGGTAAATGAGCAGTTCTTC.

The CDR3 DNA reads TGTGCCAGCAGCGTAGAGGGACTAGCGCGCTCCTACAATGAGCAGTTCTTC. Amino acids: CASSVEGLARSYNEQFF. The chain links TRBV9 to TRBJ2-1, with TRBD2 identical over 10 bases. V lost 0 bases, J lost 0 bases, and 3 bases stayed unmatched. The germline CDR1 and CDR2 sequences are SGDLS and YYNGEE. The CDR3 runs 17 residues. Full variable domain (rest looked up from reference TRBV9 and TRBJ2-1): DSGVTQTPKHLITATGQRVTLRCSPRSGDLSVYWYQQSLDQGLQFLIQYYNGEERAKGNILERFSAQQFPDLHSELNLSSLELGDSALYFCASSVEGLARSYNEQFFGPGTRLTVL.

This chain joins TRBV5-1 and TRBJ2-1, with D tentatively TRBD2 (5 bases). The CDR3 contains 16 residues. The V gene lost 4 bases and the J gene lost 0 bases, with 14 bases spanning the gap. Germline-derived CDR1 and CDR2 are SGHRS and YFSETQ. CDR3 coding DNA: TGCGCCAGCAGCCCGGCTAGCAATCCCTCCTACAATGAGCAGTTCTTC. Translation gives CASSPASNPSYNEQFF.

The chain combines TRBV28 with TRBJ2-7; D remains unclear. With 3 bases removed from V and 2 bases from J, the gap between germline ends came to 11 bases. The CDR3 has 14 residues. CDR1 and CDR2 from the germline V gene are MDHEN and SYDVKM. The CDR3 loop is CASSLIGSAYEQYF. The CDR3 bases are TGTGCCAGCAGTTTGATAGGGTCGGCCTACGAGCAGTACTTC.

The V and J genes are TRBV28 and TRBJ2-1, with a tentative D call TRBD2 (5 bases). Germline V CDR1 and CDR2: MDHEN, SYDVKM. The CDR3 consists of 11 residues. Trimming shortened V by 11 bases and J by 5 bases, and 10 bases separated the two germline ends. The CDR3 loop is CAPTEDNEQFF. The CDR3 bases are TGTGCCCCGACGGAGGACAATGAGCAGTTCTTC.

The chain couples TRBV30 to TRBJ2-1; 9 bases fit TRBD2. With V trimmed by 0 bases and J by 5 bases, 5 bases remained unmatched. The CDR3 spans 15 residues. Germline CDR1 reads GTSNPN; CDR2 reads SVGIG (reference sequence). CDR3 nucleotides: TGTGCCTGGAGTGTACGAGCGGGAGGAGACAATGAGCAGTTCTTC. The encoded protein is CAWSVRAGGDNEQFF.

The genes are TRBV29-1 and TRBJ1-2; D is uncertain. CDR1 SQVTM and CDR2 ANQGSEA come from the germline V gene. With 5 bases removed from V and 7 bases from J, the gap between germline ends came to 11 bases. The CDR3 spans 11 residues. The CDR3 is CSVLVRAGYTF. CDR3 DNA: TGCAGCGTTTTAGTAAGGGCTGGCTACACCTTC.

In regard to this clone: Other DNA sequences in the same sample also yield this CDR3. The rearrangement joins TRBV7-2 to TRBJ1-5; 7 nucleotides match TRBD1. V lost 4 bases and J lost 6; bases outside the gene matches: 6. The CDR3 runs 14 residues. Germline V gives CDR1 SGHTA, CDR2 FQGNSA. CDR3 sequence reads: CASSSRQGGQPQHF. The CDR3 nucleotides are TGTGCCAGCAGCTCACGACAGGGAGGTCAGCCCCAGCATTTT.

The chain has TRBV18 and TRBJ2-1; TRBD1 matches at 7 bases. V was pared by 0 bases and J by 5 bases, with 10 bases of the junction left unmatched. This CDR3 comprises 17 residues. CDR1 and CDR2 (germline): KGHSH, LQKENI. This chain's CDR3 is CASSPPMGTDPDNEQFF. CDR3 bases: TGTGCCAGCTCACCACCGATGGGGACAGACCCGGACAATGAGCAGTTCTTC.

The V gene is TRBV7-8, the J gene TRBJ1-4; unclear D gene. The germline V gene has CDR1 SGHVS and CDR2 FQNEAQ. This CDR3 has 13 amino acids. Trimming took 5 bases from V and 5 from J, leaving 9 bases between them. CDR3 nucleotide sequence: TGTGCCAGCAGCCTCTACCCGAATGAAAAACTGTTTTTT. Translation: CASSLYPNEKLFF.

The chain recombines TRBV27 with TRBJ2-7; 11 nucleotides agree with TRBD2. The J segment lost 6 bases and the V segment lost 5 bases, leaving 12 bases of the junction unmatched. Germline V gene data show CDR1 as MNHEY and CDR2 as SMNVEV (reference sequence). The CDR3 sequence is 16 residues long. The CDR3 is CASSPSSGRAHVEQYF. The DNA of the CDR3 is TGTGCCAGCAGTCCAAGTAGCGGGAGGGCCCACGTCGAGCAGTACTTC.

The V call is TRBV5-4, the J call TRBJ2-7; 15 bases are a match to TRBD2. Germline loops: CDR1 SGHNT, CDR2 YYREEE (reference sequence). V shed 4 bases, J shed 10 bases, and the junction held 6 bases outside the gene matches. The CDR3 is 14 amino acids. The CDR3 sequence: CASSLGLAGGLQYF. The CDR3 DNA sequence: TGTGCCAGCAGCCTGGGACTAGCGGGAGGCCTCCAGTACTTC.

The DNA of the CDR3 is TGTGCCAGCAGAGGGGAAAAACTGTTTTTT. Translating gives CASRGEKLFF. The rearrangement joins TRBV6-1 to TRBJ1-4, with D unresolved. Germline CDR1 and CDR2: MNHNS and SASEGT. This CDR3 has 10 residues. The germline V and J ends were trimmed by 6 bases and 8 bases, with 4 bases remaining between them.

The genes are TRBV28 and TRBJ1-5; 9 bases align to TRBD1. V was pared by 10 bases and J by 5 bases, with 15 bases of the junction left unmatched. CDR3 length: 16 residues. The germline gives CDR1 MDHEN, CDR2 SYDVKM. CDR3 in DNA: TGTGCCATCAAAATAAGCGGGACAGGGTCCGATCAGCCCCAGCATTTT. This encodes CAIKISGTGSDQPQHF. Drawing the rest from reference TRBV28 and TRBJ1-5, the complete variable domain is DVKVTQSSRYLVKRTGEKVFLECVQDMDHENMFWYRQDPGLGLRLIYFSYDVKMKEKGDIPEGYSVSREKKERFSLILESASTNQTSMYLCAIKISGTGSDQPQHFGDGTRLSIL.

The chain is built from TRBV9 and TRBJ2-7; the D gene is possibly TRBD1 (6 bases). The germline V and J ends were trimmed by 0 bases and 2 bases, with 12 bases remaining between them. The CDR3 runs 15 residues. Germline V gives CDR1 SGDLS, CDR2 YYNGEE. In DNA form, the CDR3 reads TGTGCCAGCAGCGTAGGTCCGGACAGCACCTACGAGCAGTACTTC. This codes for CASSVGPDSTYEQYF.

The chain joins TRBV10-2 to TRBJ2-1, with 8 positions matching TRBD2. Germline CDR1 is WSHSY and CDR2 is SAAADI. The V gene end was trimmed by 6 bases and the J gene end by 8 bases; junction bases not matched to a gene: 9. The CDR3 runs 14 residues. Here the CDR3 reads CASRRSGSTHEQFF. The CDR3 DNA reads TGCGCCAGCAGACGAAGCGGGAGCACGCATGAGCAGTTCTTC.

CDR3 loop: CASTAAYEQYF. CDR3 bases: TGTGCCAGCACGGCGGCCTACGAGCAGTACTTC. This chain links TRBV5-8 with TRBJ2-7; D is unclear. Germline V gives CDR1 SGHTS, CDR2 YDEGEE. V was cut by 6 bases and J by 2 bases, with 6 bases left in between. This CDR3 region has 11 residues.

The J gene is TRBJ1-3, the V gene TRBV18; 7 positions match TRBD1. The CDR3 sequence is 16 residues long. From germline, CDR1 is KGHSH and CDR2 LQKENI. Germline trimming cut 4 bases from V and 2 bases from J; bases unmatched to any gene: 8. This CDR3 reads CASSHRSDRTGNTIYF. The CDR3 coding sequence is TGTGCCAGCTCACACCGCTCGGACAGGACTGGAAACACCATATATTTT.

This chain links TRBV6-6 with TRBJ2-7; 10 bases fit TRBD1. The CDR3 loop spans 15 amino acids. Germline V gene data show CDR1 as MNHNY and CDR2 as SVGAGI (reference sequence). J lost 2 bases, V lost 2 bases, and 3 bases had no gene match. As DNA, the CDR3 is TGTGCCAGCAGTTACACCGGACAGGGGGCCTACGAGCAGTACTTC. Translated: CASSYTGQGAYEQYF.

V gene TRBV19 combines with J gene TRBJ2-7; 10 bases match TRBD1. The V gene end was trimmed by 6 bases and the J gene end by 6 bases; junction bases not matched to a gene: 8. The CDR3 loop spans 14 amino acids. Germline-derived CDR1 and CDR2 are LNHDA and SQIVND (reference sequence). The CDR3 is CASRRTGGLSEQYF. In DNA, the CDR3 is TGTGCCAGTAGGAGGACAGGGGGTCTCTCCGAGCAGTACTTC.

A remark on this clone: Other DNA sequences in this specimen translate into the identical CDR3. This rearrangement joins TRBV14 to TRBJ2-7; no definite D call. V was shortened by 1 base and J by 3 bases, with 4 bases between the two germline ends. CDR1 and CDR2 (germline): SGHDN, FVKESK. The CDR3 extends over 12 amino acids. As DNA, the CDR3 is TGTGCCAGCAGCCAAGTGAGCTACGAGCAGTACTTC. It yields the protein CASSQVSYEQYF.

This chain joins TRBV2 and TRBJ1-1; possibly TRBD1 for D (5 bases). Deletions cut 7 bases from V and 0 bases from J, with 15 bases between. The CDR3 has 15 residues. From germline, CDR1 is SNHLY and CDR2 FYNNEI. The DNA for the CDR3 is TGTGCCAGCACCCGGGACGGACAAATGAACACTGAAGCTTTCTTT. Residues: CASTRDGQMNTEAFF.